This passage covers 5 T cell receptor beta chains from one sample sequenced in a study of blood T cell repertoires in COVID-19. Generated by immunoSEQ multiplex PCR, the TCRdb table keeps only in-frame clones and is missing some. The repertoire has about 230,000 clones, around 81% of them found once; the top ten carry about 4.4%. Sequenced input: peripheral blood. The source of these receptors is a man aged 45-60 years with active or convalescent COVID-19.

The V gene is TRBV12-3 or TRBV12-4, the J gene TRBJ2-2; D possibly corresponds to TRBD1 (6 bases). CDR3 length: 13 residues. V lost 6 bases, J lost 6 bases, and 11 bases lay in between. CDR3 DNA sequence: TGTGCCAGCAGCCCAGGGGCCCCCGGGGAGCTGTTTTTT. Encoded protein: CASSPGAPGELFF.

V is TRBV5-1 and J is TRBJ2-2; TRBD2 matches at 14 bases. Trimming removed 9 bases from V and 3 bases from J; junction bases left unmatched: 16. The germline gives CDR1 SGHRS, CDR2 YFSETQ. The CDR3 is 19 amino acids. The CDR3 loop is CATSHGLAGGKRDTGELFF. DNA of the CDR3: TGCGCCACCTCCCACGGACTAGCGGGGGGAAAGAGGGACACCGGGGAGCTGTTTTTT.

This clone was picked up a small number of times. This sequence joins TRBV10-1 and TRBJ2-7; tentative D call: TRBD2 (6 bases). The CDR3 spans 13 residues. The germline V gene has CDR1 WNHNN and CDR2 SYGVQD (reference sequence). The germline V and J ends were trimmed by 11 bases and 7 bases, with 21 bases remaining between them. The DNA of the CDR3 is TGCGCCTCCCGCTGCGGGCTACGGGGGGAGCAGTACTTC. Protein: CASRCGLRGEQYF.

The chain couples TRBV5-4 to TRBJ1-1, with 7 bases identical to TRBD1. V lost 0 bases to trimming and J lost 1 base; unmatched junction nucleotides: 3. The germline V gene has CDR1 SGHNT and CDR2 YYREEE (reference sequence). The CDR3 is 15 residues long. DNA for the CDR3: TGTGCCAGCAGCTTGGAGGGGGCCGCGAACACTGAAGCTTTCTTT. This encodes CASSLEGAANTEAFF.

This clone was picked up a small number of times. Written as DNA, the CDR3 is TGTGCCAGCAGAGACGGACAGAAAGAGACCCAGTACTTC. This translates into CASRDGQKETQYF. The V call is TRBV12-3 or TRBV12-4, the J call TRBJ2-5; the D gene is possibly TRBD1 (6 bases). The CDR3 length is 13 residues. V was trimmed by 6 bases and J by 3 bases, leaving 11 bases between them.